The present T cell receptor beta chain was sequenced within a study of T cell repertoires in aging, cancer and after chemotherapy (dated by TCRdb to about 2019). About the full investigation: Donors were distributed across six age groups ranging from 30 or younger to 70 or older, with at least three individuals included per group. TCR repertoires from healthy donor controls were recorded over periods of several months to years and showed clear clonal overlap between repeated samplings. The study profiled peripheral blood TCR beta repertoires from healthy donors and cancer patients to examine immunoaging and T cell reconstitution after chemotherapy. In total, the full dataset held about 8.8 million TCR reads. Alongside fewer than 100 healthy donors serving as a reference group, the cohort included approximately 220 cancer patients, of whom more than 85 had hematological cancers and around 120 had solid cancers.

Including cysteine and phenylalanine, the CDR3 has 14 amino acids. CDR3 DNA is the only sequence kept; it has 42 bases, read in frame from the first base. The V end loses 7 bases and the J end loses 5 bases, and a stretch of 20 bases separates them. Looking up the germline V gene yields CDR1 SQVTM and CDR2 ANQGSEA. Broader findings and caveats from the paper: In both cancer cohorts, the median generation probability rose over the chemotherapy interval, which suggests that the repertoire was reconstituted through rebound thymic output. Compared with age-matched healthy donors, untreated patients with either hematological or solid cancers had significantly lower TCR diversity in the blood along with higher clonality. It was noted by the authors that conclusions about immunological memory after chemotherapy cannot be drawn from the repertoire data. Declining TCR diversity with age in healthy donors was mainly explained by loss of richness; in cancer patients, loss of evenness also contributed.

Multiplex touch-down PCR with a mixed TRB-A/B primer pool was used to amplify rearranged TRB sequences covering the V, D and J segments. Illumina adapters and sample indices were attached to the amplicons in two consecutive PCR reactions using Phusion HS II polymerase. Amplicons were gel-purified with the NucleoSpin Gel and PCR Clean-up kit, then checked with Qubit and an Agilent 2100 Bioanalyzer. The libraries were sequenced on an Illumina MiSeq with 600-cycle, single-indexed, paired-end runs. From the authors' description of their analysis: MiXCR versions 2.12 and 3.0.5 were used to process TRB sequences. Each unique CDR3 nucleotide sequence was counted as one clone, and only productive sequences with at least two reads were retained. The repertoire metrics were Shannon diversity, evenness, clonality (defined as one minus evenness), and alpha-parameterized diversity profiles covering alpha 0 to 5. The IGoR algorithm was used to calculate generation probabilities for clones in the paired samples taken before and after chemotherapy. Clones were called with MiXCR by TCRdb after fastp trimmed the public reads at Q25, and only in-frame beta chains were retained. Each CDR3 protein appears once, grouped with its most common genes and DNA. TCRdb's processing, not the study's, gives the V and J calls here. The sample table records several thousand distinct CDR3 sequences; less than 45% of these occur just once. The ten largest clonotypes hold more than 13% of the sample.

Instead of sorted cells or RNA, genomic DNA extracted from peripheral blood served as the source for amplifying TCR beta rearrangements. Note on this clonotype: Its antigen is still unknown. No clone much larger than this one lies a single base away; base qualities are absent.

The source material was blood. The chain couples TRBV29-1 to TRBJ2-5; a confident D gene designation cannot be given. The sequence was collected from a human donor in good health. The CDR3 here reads CSAVGSHAEETQYF. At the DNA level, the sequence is TGCAGCGCAGTGGGGTCACACGCTGAGGAGACCCAGTACTTC.